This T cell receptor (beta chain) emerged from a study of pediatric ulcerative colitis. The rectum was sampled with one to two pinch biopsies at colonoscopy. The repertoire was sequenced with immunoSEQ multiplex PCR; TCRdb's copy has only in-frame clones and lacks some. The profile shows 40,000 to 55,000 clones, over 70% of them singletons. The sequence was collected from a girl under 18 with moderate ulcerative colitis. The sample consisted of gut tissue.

The CDR3 DNA follows: TGTGCCAGCAGCAGACCCGGGACAGGGGGTTACCCAGTTTACAATGAGCAGTTCTTC. It is translated as CASSRPGTGGYPVYNEQFF. The chain combines TRBV7-3 with TRBJ2-1, with 11 bases fitting TRBD1. The CDR3 length is 19 residues. J was trimmed by 4 bases and V by 5 bases; bases with no gene match: 16. Germline V CDR1 and CDR2: SGHTA, FQGTGA.